These 13 T cell receptor beta chains share one sample of origin, sequenced in a study of T-cell memory formation after mild COVID-19. TCRdb processed the 5' RACE reads anew with MiXCR; each CDR3 protein has one entry. The sample consists of about 270,000 distinct CDR3 sequences, 15% to 20% of them appearing once. The sequencing sample was made of PBMCs or a T cell subset sorted from them (not recorded which). These receptors came from a man younger than 30 who had mild COVID-19 (a few samples of this study predate the infection). Cell type and time point are not known.

The chain is built from TRBV6-6 and TRBJ2-2; weak D call: TRBD1 (6 bases). Germline lookup yields CDR1 MNHNY and CDR2 SVGAGI (reference sequence). The CDR3 sequence is 15 residues long. Trimming shortened V by 4 bases and J by 0 bases, and 9 bases separated the two germline ends. The CDR3, as DNA: TGTGCCAGCAGTTCCGGGACATCGAACACCGGGGAGCTGTTTTTT. Amino acids: CASSSGTSNTGELFF.

This clonotype was seen a few times. This chain links TRBV20-1 with TRBJ2-7, with 9 nucleotides matching TRBD1. V was pared by 6 bases and J by 1 base, with 4 bases of the junction left unmatched. The CDR3 has 13 residues. The V gene's germline CDR1 is DFQATT and CDR2 SNEGSKA (reference sequence). The CDR3 region is CSARTGASYEQYF. The DNA for the CDR3 is TGCAGTGCCAGGACAGGGGCTTCCTACGAGCAGTACTTC.

This clonotype was observed a handful of times. The chain carries TRBV6-2 or TRBV6-3 and TRBJ2-1; 9 bases fit TRBD1. The CDR3 covers 15 residues. V lost 8 bases and J lost 8; bases outside the gene matches: 13. From germline, CDR1 is MNHEY and CDR2 SVGEGT. CDR3 loop: CASATPGTGSDEQFF. The CDR3, as DNA: TGTGCCAGCGCGACCCCCGGGACAGGGAGCGATGAGCAGTTCTTC.

This chain links TRBV4-3 with TRBJ2-1, with 9 bases lining up with TRBD1. Germline V lookup: CDR1 LGHNA, CDR2 YSLEER. The trim removed 4 bases at V and 3 bases at J, leaving 4 bases unmatched. This CDR3 region has 15 residues. Written as DNA, the CDR3 is TGCGCCAGCAGCCGCGGACAGGGGTACTACAATGAGCAGTTCTTC. Encoded protein: CASSRGQGYYNEQFF.

A few counts support this clonotype. This sequence joins TRBV29-1 and TRBJ2-3, with 7 bases identical to TRBD1. Germline CDR1 is SQVTM and CDR2 is ANQGSEA. The CDR3 is 14 residues long. Trimming cost V 4 bases and J 5 bases; bases outside gene matches: 9. The CDR3 is CSVVLGQKGDTQYF. CDR3 DNA sequence: TGCAGCGTTGTTTTGGGACAGAAGGGAGATACGCAGTATTTT.

This chain joins TRBV19 and TRBJ1-2; D is undetermined. Germline CDR1 is LNHDA and CDR2 is SQIVND (reference sequence). The CDR3 contains 14 residues. V lost 6 bases to trimming and J lost 2 bases, with 13 bases between them. In nucleotides, the CDR3 is TGTGCCAGTAGCCCCCCGGAAGGGAACTATGGCTACACCTTC. It codes for CASSPPEGNYGYTF.

This clonotype was seen a few times. J is TRBJ2-1 and V is TRBV7-2; 7 bases line up with TRBD2. The junction had 4 bases not matched to a gene; V was cut back by 0 bases and J by 5 bases. The CDR3 loop spans 15 amino acids. Looked up from germline, CDR1 is SGHTA and CDR2 is FQGNSA. CDR3 loop: CASSLARGDNNEQFF. CDR3 coding DNA: TGTGCCAGCAGCTTAGCTCGGGGGGATAACAATGAGCAGTTCTTC.

CDR3 in DNA: TGTGCCAGCAGTCAGGACAGGGTTGAAGCTTTCTTT. It translates to CASSQDRVEAFF. The chain joins TRBV6-6 to TRBJ1-1; TRBD1 matches 8 bases. The CDR3 is made up of 12 amino acids. V lost 5 bases to trimming and J lost 7 bases; unmatched junction nucleotides: 3. CDR1 is MNHNY, CDR2 SVGAGI, per germline (reference sequence).

This clonotype was recorded only once. The chain combines TRBV13 with TRBJ1-1; 8 nucleotides align to TRBD1. J lost 4 bases, V lost 5 bases, and 9 bases had no gene match. The CDR3 extends over 15 amino acids. CDR1 and CDR2 (germline): PRHDT, FYEKMQ (reference sequence). CDR3 nucleotides: TGTGCCAGCAGCACGAAGCAGGGGGCGGGCACTGAAGCTTTCTTT. As protein: CASSTKQGAGTEAFF. Using reference TRBV13 and TRBJ1-1 for the parts outside the CDR3, the full variable domain is AAGVIQSPRHLIKEKRETATLKCYPIPRHDTVYWYQQGPGQDPQFLISFYEKMQSDKGSIPDRFSAQQFSDYHSELNMSSLELGDSALYFCASSTKQGAGTEAFFGQGTRLTVV.

This clonotype was picked up a small number of times. The V call is TRBV5-1, the J call TRBJ2-7; the match to TRBD2 covers 7 bases. The germline CDR1 and CDR2 sequences are SGHRS and YFSETQ. The CDR3 totals 15 residues. With V trimmed by 0 bases and J by 2 bases, 5 bases remained unmatched. The CDR3 sequence is CASSLGGGGTYEQYF. As DNA, the CDR3 is TGCGCCAGCAGCTTGGGCGGGGGAGGAACCTACGAGCAGTACTTC.

At least ten counts were recorded for this clonotype. J is TRBJ1-6 and V is TRBV7-2; a weak D match, TRBD1 (5 bases). The V end was cut by 0 bases, the J end by 10 bases, with 16 bases between. Germline CDR1 reads SGHTA; CDR2 reads FQGNSA. The CDR3 contains 16 residues. The DNA for the CDR3 is TGTGCCAGCAGCTTAGCGCGGACGGGGGGACGATCACCCCTCCACTTT. It specifies CASSLARTGGRSPLHF.

The chain employs TRBV18 and TRBJ2-7; D may correspond to TRBD1 or TRBD2 (5 bases each). Trimming pared 6 bases from V and 3 bases from J, leaving 12 bases between. CDR3 size: 13 residues. CDR1 and CDR2 (germline): KGHSH, LQKENI. CDR3 protein: CASSSGTDYEQYV. CDR3 nucleotides: TGTGCCAGCTCGTCCGGGACGGACTACGAGCAGTACGTC.

This clonotype turned up a few times. The chain joins TRBV4-3 to TRBJ1-6; maybe TRBD1 (5 bases). Trimming left V 0 bases short and J 0 bases short, with 12 bases between. CDR3 length: 18 amino acids. Germline V gene lookup returns CDR1 LGHNA and CDR2 YSLEER. The CDR3 bases are TGCGCCAGCAGCCAAGATCGGGGGGGTGGCTCCTATAATTCACCCCTCCACTTT. Translation: CASSQDRGGGSYNSPLHF.